This entry lists 22 T cell receptor beta chains sequenced from one sample in a study of CD8 T cells in Susac syndrome. Random-hexamer reverse transcription was applied to roughly 0.5 to 1 ug RNA. MiXCR was run by TCRdb on the immunoSEQ multiplex PCR reads, yielding one entry per CDR3 protein. The sample consists of 69,000 or so distinct CDR3 sequences, 95% of them appearing once. Sequencing was done on a sample of CD8+ T cells from PBMCs. The receptor source for this set is a human donor in good health.

The chain uses TRBV5-6 and TRBJ1-5; unclear D gene. CDR3 length: 17 amino acids. CDR1 is SGHDT, CDR2 YYEEEE, per germline. Trimming shortened V by 1 base and J by 0 bases, and 14 bases separated the two germline ends. The CDR3 region is CASSLTPLSHSNQPQHF. The CDR3 DNA reads as TGTGCCAGCAGCTTGACTCCATTGTCCCATAGCAATCAGCCCCAGCATTTT.

The gene calls are TRBV3-1 and TRBJ2-7, with no clear D. CDR3 length equals 16 residues. Germline CDR1 is LGHDT and CDR2 is YNNKEL (reference sequence). Trimming left V 5 bases short and J 5 bases short, with 22 bases between. CDR3 nucleotide sequence: TGTGCCAGCAGCATATGCACTCCCATCGTGTTAGACGAGCAGTACTTC. This encodes CASSICTPIVLDEQYF.

The DNA of the CDR3 is TGCGCCAGCAGCCCGACAGGGGTTAATCAGCCCCAGCATTTT. Its protein product is CASSPTGVNQPQHF. The chain links TRBV5-1 to TRBJ1-5; 8 bases align to TRBD1. The CDR3 covers 14 residues. The junction had 4 bases not matched to a gene; V was cut back by 4 bases and J by 4 bases. CDR1 is SGHRS and CDR2 is YFSETQ in the germline V gene. The whole variable domain, remainder taken from reference TRBV5-1 and TRBJ1-5, is KAGVTQTPRYLIKTRGQQVTLSCSPISGHRSVSWYQQTPGQGLQFLFEYFSETQRNKGNFPGRFSGRQFSNSRSEMNVSTLELGDSALYLCASSPTGVNQPQHFGDGTRLSIL.

CDR3 sequence (DNA): TGCAGTGCTAGAGATCTAAGGGAATCCTATAATTCACCCCTCCACTTT. Translating it yields CSARDLRESYNSPLHF. The V call is TRBV20-1, the J call TRBJ1-6, with D unclear. Trimming removed 0 bases at V and 1 base at J, with 10 bases between. The CDR3 extends over 16 amino acids. Germline CDR1 and CDR2: DFQATT and SNEGSKA (reference sequence).

The V and J genes are TRBV5-6 and TRBJ2-5; 8 bases are a match to TRBD1. Trimming cost V 0 bases and J 4 bases; bases outside gene matches: 8. The CDR3 length is 16 residues. Germline assignment: CDR1 SGHDT and CDR2 YYEEEE. CDR3 amino acids: CASSLGGQGARETQYF. The CDR3 DNA reads as TGTGCCAGCAGCTTGGGAGGGCAGGGGGCCAGAGAGACCCAGTACTTC.

This rearrangement joins TRBV4-1 to TRBJ1-1; no firm D call. Trimming stripped 8 bases from V and 1 base from J, with 11 bases between. The CDR3 has 13 amino acids. Germline CDR1 is MGHRA and CDR2 is YSYEKL. The CDR3 DNA reads as TGCGCCAGCCAGGTACCAGGGAACACTGAAGCTTTCTTT. Protein sequence: CASQVPGNTEAFF.

This sequence joins TRBV28 and TRBJ2-4, with 7 positions matching TRBD1. This CDR3 is built from 16 residues. Germline V lookup: CDR1 MDHEN, CDR2 SYDVKM. The ends lost 6 bases at V and 3 bases at J; junction bases unmatched: 11. CDR3 region: CASSLDRAWDKNIQYF. The CDR3 DNA reads TGTGCCAGCAGCTTAGACAGGGCATGGGACAAAAACATTCAGTACTTC.

The gene calls are TRBV7-8 and TRBJ1-2; weak D call: TRBD1 (5 bases). Germline CDR1 is SGHVS and CDR2 is FQNEAQ. This CDR3 is 15 amino acids long. V was shortened by 5 bases and J by 2 bases, with 15 bases between the two germline ends. CDR3 protein: CASSQTRDGNYGYTF. The CDR3 coding sequence is TGTGCCAGCAGCCAAACACGGGACGGCAACTATGGCTACACCTTC.

V is TRBV12-3 or TRBV12-4 and J is TRBJ2-3; D gene ambiguous. This CDR3 region has 17 residues. Trimming took off 7 bases at V and 0 bases at J, with 20 bases between the two ends. The CDR3 nucleotides read TGTGCCAGCACCCTCAGTTCCGACCGACCGAGCACAGATACGCAGTATTTT. Translating it yields CASTLSSDRPSTDTQYF.

This clonotype came up once. The chain is built from TRBV6-6 and TRBJ2-3; D is uncertain. The CDR3 runs to 10 residues. V was trimmed by 7 bases and J by 6 bases, leaving 5 bases between them. The V gene's germline CDR1 is MNHNY and CDR2 SVGAGI (reference sequence). CDR3 region: CASKTDTQYF. DNA of the CDR3: TGTGCCAGCAAAACGGATACGCAGTATTTT.

The chain is built from TRBV6-6 and TRBJ2-5, with D possibly matching TRBD2 (5 bases). Looked up from germline, CDR1 is MNHNY and CDR2 is SVGAGI (reference sequence). Trimming took 8 bases from V and 1 from J, leaving 17 bases between them. This CDR3 has 15 amino acids. The CDR3: CASASRSGGQETQYF. CDR3 in DNA: TGTGCCAGCGCCTCCCGCTCAGGAGGCCAAGAGACCCAGTACTTC.

This chain joins TRBV30 and TRBJ2-2; TRBD1 aligns across 8 bases. The CDR3 is made up of 13 amino acids. CDR1 is GTSNPN, CDR2 SVGIG, per germline (reference sequence). Losses at the gene ends were 5 bases for V and 5 bases for J; bases not matched to a gene: 4. CDR3 bases: TGTGCCTGGGGACAGGGATTGACCGGGGAGCTGTTTTTT. Translating it yields CAWGQGLTGELFF. The variable domain in full, with the rest retrieved from reference TRBV30 and TRBJ2-2, is SQTIHQWPATLVQPVGSPLSLECTVEGTSNPNLYWYRQAAGRGLQLLFYSVGIGQISSEVPQNLSASRPQDRQFILSSKKLLLSDSGFYLCAWGQGLTGELFFGEGSRLTVL.

The J gene is TRBJ1-2, the V gene TRBV18, with 9 bases lining up with TRBD1. V was pared by 0 bases and J by 3 bases, with 2 bases of the junction left unmatched. Germline loops: CDR1 KGHSH, CDR2 LQKENI. The CDR3 consists of 15 residues. CDR3: CASSPPGTGYYGYTF. CDR3 bases: TGTGCCAGCTCACCACCCGGGACAGGGTACTATGGCTACACCTTC.

CDR3 protein: CSAVPGTPYEQYV. CDR3 in DNA: TGCAGTGCGGTACCCGGGACACCCTACGAGCAGTACGTC. This chain joins TRBV20-1 and TRBJ2-7; a weak D match, TRBD1 (6 bases). The CDR3 totals 13 residues. Per germline, CDR1 DFQATT and CDR2 SNEGSKA (reference sequence). V was trimmed by 6 bases and J by 2 bases, leaving 14 bases between them.

The J gene is TRBJ1-5, the V gene TRBV6-1; a weak D match, TRBD1 (5 bases). The germline V and J ends were trimmed by 4 bases and 4 bases, with 11 bases remaining between them. Germline CDR1 reads MNHNS; CDR2 reads SASEGT. The CDR3 extends over 14 amino acids. The CDR3 is CASSAGTANQPQHF. CDR3 nucleotides: TGTGCCAGCAGTGCCGGGACGGCAAATCAGCCCCAGCATTTT.

The rearrangement joins TRBV5-4 to TRBJ2-3, with D maybe TRBD1 (5 bases). The germline V and J ends were trimmed by 5 bases and 3 bases, with 16 bases remaining between them. Germline loops: CDR1 SGHNT, CDR2 YYREEE (reference sequence). The CDR3 is 15 amino acids. As DNA, the CDR3 is TGTGCCAGCAGGACCCGACAGAGCTTAACAGATACGCAGTATTTT. Protein: CASRTRQSLTDTQYF.

The chain links TRBV18 to TRBJ1-6; 8 bases fit TRBD1. Germline-derived CDR1 and CDR2 are KGHSH and LQKENI. V shed 3 bases and J 14 bases; nucleotides not matched to a gene: 9. The CDR3 length is 14 residues. This CDR3 reads CASSPPGQGRSLHF. The CDR3 region has the DNA TGTGCCAGCTCACCCCCCGGACAGGGTCGGTCCCTCCACTTT.

The CDR3 coding sequence is TGTGCCAGTAGTATCCACCGACGCTCTAGCTCCTACGAGCAGTACTTC. Its translation: CASSIHRRSSSYEQYF. The V call is TRBV19, the J call TRBJ2-7; D gene uncertain. Germline V lookup: CDR1 LNHDA, CDR2 SQIVND (reference sequence). Trimming stripped 3 bases from V and 0 bases from J, with 15 bases between. The CDR3 is 16 amino acids. The full variable domain, completed using reference TRBV19 and TRBJ2-7, is DGGITQSPKYLFRKEGQNVTLSCEQNLNHDAMYWYRQDPGQGLRLIYYSQIVNDFQKGDIAEGYSVSREKKESFPLTVTSAQKNPTAFYLCASSIHRRSSSYEQYFGPGTRLTVT.

This clonotype has just one count. Written as DNA, the CDR3 is TGTGCCAGCAGTTTATCGGGTAGGACTACTAACTATGGCTACACCTTC. Protein: CASSLSGRTTNYGYTF. The chain has TRBV27 and TRBJ1-2; D remains ambiguous. Germline V CDR1 and CDR2: MNHEY, SMNVEV (reference sequence). This CDR3 comprises 16 residues. With 0 bases removed from V and 0 bases from J, the gap between germline ends came to 11 bases.

This CDR3 reads CASSYNSGGNSEAFF. In nucleotides, the CDR3 is TGCGCCAGCAGCTATAATTCCGGGGGCAATAGTGAAGCTTTCTTT. The gene calls are TRBV5-1 and TRBJ1-1; D possibly corresponds to TRBD1 (6 bases). V was clipped by 3 bases and J by 7 bases, with 19 bases between them. This CDR3 region has 15 residues. Per germline, CDR1 SGHRS and CDR2 YFSETQ.

The chain joins TRBV11-2 to TRBJ2-1; D call uncertain. This CDR3 has 14 amino acids. Per germline, CDR1 SGHAT and CDR2 FQNNGV. V was shortened by 1 base and J by 0 bases, with 4 bases between the two germline ends. The CDR3 loop is CASSLGFSYNEQFF. The CDR3 region has the DNA TGTGCCAGCAGCTTAGGGTTCTCCTACAATGAGCAGTTCTTC.

This clonotype has just one count. The chain employs TRBV12-3 or TRBV12-4 and TRBJ1-1; 7 bases are shared with TRBD1. V lost 7 bases, J lost 2 bases, and 19 bases stayed unmatched. There are 18 residues in the CDR3. The CDR3 bases are TGTGCCAGCATCCAACTCGAACAGGGGAGGGGTACCAACACTGAAGCTTTCTTT. Translated, it gives CASIQLEQGRGTNTEAFF.